This is a list of T cell receptor beta chains from one sample in a study of blood T cell repertoires in COVID-19. The assay was immunoSEQ multiplex PCR, and TCRdb's table has in-frame clones only and misses some. The sample yields approximately 120,000 clones, 60% to 85% seen once. The specimen was peripheral blood. These receptors originate from a human donor in a cohort sampled during active or convalescent COVID-19. The conserved cysteine and the conserved F or W are not part of the CDR3 here.

V	J	CDR3
TRBV4-1	TRBJ1-5	ASSQGAVQPQH
TRBV5-1	TRBJ1-3	ASSNGQGTAGNTIY
TRBV6-2/TRBV6-3	TRBJ2-7	ASSIRGDLTYEQY
TRBV28	TRBJ2-7	ASSLGLAGEELSYEQY
TRBV5-4	TRBJ2-7	ASSRGLAGTYEQY
TRBV13	TRBJ2-1	ASSYGRGRRTSGNNEQF
TRBV9	TRBJ2-4	ASSVDRSGIQY
TRBV7-6	TRBJ2-5	ASSLGLRGRETQY
TRBV14	TRBJ2-7	ASSQADWGQNSYEQY
TRBV11-1	TRBJ2-7	ASRKGGGYSPQEQY
TRBV2	TRBJ2-2	ASSITGVIVGELF
TRBV10-2	TRBJ1-5	ASRLRVGQPQH
TRBV19	TRBJ2-3	ASSIVGRTDTQY
TRBV25-1	TRBJ2-7	ASSEFSSYEQY
TRBV7-9	TRBJ2-3	ASSLAAGGTDTQY
TRBV4-3	TRBJ1-5	ASSQGYRSNQPQH
TRBV3-1/TRBV3-2	TRBJ2-7	ASSQGLTGRRTSSSYEQY
TRBV5-1	TRBJ1-1	ASSYGQATEAF
TRBV15	TRBJ2-7	ASGGGKWDEQY
TRBV27	TRBJ2-4	ASSTSGQGKNIQY
TRBV11-3	TRBJ2-7	ASSSGLAGGEQY
TRBV27	TRBJ2-2	ASSRLTSGRNLVRELF
TRBV6-6	TRBJ2-7	ASLLGQGAYEQY
TRBV6-1	TRBJ1-2	ASSDSYGYT
TRBV7-6	TRBJ1-5	ASSLGGDRRNQPQH
TRBV4-1	TRBJ1-1	ASSQDPVVNTEAF
TRBV7-2	TRBJ1-4	ASSSRASGVTNEKLF
TRBV19	TRBJ2-5	ASSRWQGKETQY
TRBV19	TRBJ1-5	ASTTPTGIGVQPQH
TRBV7-2	TRBJ1-1	ASRDNRGRTEAF
TRBV28	TRBJ2-7	ASTIAGIAYEQY
TRBV20-1	TRBJ1-3	SASRSGSGNTIY
TRBV5-6	TRBJ2-1	ASSWGLASNEQF
TRBV19	TRBJ1-5	ASSIFGSGNQPQH
TRBV14	TRBJ1-5	ASSVPPGNQNQPQH
TRBV5-4	TRBJ2-5	ASSLAPGTTKGQETQY
TRBV7-6	TRBJ2-2	ASSPTSMNTGELF
TRBV7-6	TRBJ2-1	ASSLGGQSYNEQF
TRBV3-1/TRBV3-2	TRBJ2-5	ASSLRLGGTQY
TRBV7-2	TRBJ2-3	ASSQTNLILGTDTQY
TRBV14	TRBJ2-1	ASSQDYGDRGF
TRBV27	TRBJ2-7	ASRRGGSVSYEQY
TRBV28	TRBJ2-3	ASSTSDTDTQY
TRBV13	TRBJ2-7	ASSDLLTSGNYEQY
TRBV19	TRBJ1-2	ASSTASGTGTYGYT
TRBV9	TRBJ2-5	ASSARPSTAGSQETQY
TRBV11-2	TRBJ2-5	ASSLRQGAVTQY
TRBV11-2	TRBJ2-7	ASSFRGGLYEQY
TRBV7-2	TRBJ2-1	ASSSGTSGYNEQF
TRBV6-2/TRBV6-3	TRBJ2-3	ASSYRGGQGKEDTQY
TRBV29-1	TRBJ1-2	SVERESGYGYT